This T cell receptor (beta chain) was captured in a study of identical twins. As for this clonotype: Its target is not known.

TCRdb passed the 5' RACE reads through MiXCR, listing each CDR3 protein once. The repertoire holds hundreds of thousands of distinct CDR3 sequences, with approximately 13% as singletons. Looked up from germline, CDR1 is MNHEY and CDR2 is SMNVEV (reference sequence). The ends lost 3 bases at V and 1 base at J; junction bases unmatched: 23. This CDR3 comprises 22 residues. Whole-study findings and limits: Abundant cord blood beta clonotypes carried fewer insertions; memory repertoires showed none. Donors were not followed over many years; analysis was cross-sectional. A partial confounding effect on zero-insertion analyses could come from invariant MAIT and iNKT cells.

In addition, the sample was reused for a study of yellow fever vaccine responses in identical twins.

The source of this sequence is a woman aged 18-29 years in good health. The specimen was CD8+ T cells sorted from blood. The V and J genes are TRBV27 and TRBJ2-7; 11 positions match TRBD2. The CDR3 spells CASSFRSVFLAGGRKISYEQYV. CDR3 sequence (DNA): TGTGCCAGCAGTTTCCGGTCGGTTTTTCTAGCGGGGGGACGGAAGATATCCTACGAGCAGTACGTC.